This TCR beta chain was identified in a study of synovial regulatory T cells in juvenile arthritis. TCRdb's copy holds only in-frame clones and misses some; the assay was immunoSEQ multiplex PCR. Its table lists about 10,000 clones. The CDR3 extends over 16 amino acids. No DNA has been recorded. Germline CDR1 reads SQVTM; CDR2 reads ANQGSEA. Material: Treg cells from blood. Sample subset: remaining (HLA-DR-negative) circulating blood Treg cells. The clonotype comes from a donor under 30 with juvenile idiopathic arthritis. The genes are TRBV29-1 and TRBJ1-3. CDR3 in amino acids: CSVGGSEGDPVNTIYF.